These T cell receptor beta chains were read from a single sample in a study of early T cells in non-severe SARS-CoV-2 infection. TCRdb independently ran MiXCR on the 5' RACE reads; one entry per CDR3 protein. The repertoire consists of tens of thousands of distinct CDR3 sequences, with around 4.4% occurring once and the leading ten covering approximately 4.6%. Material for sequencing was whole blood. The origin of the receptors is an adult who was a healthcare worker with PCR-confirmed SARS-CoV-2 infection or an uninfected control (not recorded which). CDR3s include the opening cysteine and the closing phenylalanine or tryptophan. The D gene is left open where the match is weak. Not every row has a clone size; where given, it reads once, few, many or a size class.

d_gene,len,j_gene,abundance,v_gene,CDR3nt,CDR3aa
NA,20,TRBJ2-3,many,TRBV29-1,TGCAGCGTTGATTTTCCCTCCCGACACCGCGGGGTCCCGGCTCGAGATACGCAGTATTTT,CSVDFPSRHRGVPARDTQYF
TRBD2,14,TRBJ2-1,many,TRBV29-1,TGCAGCGTTGGGCCTAGCGGTTCCTACAATGAGCAGTTCTTC,CSVGPSGSYNEQFF
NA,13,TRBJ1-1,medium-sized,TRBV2,TGTGCCAGCAAATCGACGTCGGGGACTGAAGCTTTCTTT,CASKSTSGTEAFF
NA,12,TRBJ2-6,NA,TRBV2,TGTGCCTCCATTCGGGTAGGCAACGTCCTGACTTTC,CASIRVGNVLTF
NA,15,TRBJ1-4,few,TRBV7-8,TGTGCCAGCAGCTTAGCCAGGAATTCTAATGAAAAACTGTTTTTT,CASSLARNSNEKLFF
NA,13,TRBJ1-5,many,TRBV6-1,TGTGCCAGCAGTGCGGGTAGCAATCAGCCCCAGCATTTT,CASSAGSNQPQHF
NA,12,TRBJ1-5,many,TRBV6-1,TGTGCCAGCAAGCAGCTCAATCAGCCCCAGCATTTT,CASKQLNQPQHF
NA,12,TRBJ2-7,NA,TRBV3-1,TGTGCCAGCAGCCAAGGGTTTGGGGTGCAGTACTTC,CASSQGFGVQYF
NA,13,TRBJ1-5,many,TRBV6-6,TGTGCCAGCAGTCTCCATGGGGACCAGCCCCAGCATTTT,CASSLHGDQPQHF
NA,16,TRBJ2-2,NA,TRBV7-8,TGTGCCAGCAGCTTAGCGGGGGCGCGGGACACCGGGGAGCTGTTTTTT,CASSLAGARDTGELFF
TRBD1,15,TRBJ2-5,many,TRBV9,TGTGCCAGCAGCCCCGGGACAGGGGGCCCGGAGACCCAGTACTTC,CASSPGTGGPETQYF
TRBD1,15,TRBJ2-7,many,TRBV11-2,TGTGCCAGCAGCGGACACAGGGGGCGCGGCGCCGAGCAGTACTTC,CASSGHRGRGAEQYF
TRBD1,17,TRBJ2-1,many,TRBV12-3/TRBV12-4,TGTGCCAGCATCAACGCCCGTTCCTGGGGACAGCACAATGAGCAGTTCTTC,CASINARSWGQHNEQFF
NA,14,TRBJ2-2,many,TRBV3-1,TGTGCCAGCAGCCAAGAGGCCGGCCGAGCGGAGCTGTTTTTT,CASSQEAGRAELFF
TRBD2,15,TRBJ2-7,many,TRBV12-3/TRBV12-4,TGTGCCAGCAGTCCTTCAGCGGGAGTTATTTTCGAGCAGTACTTC,CASSPSAGVIFEQYF
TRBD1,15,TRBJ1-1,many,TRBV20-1,TGCAGTGCTAGAGAAGGGACAGAAACGAGGACTGAAGCTTTCTTT,CSAREGTETRTEAFF
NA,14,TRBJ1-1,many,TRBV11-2,TGTGCCAGCAGCTTCCAAGTCAAGAACACTGAAGCTTTCTTT,CASSFQVKNTEAFF
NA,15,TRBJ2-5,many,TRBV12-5,TGTGCTAGTGGTTCCCTTTTAGGCGGAATAGAGACCCAGTACTTC,CASGSLLGGIETQYF
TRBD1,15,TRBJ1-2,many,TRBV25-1,TGTGCCAGCAGTGAATATGGGGACAGGCGGTGGGGCTACACCTTC,CASSEYGDRRWGYTF
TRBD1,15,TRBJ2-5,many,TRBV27,TGTGCCAGCCAGGACAGGAAAGGGCAGGAGGAGACCCAGTACTTC,CASQDRKGQEETQYF
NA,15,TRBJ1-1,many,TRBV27,TGTGCCAGCAGTTTACATGTTGGGGTGATGACTGAAGCTTTCTTT,CASSLHVGVMTEAFF